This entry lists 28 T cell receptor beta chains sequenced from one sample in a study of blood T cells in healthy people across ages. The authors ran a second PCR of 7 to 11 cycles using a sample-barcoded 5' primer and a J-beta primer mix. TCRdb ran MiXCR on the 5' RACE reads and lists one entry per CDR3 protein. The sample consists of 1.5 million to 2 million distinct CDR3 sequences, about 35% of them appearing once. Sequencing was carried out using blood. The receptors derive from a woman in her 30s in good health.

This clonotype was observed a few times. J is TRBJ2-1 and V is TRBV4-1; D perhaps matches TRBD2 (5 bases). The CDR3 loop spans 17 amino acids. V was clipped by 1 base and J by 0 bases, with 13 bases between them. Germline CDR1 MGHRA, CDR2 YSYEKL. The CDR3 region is CASSQGIERTSYNEQFF. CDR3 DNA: TGCGCCAGCAGCCAAGGTATCGAGCGGACCTCCTACAATGAGCAGTTCTTC.

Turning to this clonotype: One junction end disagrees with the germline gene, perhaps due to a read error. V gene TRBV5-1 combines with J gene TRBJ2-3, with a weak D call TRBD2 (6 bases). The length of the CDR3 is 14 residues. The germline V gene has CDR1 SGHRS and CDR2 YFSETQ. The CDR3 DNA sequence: TGCACCAGCGGAGGCGGGGATAGCACAGATACGCAGTATTTT. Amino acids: CTSGGGDSTDTQYF.

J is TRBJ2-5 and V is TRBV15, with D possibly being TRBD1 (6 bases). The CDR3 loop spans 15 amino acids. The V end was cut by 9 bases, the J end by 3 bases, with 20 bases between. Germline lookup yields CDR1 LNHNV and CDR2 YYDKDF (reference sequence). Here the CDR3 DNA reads TGTGCCACAGCAGAACAGGGCGCTATTGAAGAGACCCAGTACTTC. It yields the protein CATAEQGAIEETQYF.

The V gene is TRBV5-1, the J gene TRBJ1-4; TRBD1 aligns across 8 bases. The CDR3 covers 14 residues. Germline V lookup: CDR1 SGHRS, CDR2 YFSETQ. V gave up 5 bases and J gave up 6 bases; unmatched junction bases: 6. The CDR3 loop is CASSIQGVDEKLFF. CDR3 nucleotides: TGCGCCAGCAGTATACAGGGGGTGGATGAAAAACTGTTTTTT.

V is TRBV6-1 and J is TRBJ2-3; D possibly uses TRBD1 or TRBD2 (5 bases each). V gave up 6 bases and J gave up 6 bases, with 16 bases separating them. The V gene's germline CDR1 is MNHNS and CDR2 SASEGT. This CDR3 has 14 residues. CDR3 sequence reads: CASRPRDLRDTQYF. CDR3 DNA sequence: TGTGCCAGCAGGCCAAGGGACCTTCGTGATACGCAGTATTTT.

This CDR3 is CSATFTWGAVGETQYF. The CDR3 coding sequence is TGCAGTGCTACCTTCACGTGGGGGGCGGTGGGGGAGACCCAGTACTTC. This sequence joins TRBV20-1 and TRBJ2-5; D is perhaps TRBD1 or TRBD2 (6 bases each). Trimming removed 4 bases at V and 5 bases at J, with 23 bases between. CDR1 is DFQATT, CDR2 SNEGSKA, per germline (reference sequence). The CDR3 covers 16 residues.

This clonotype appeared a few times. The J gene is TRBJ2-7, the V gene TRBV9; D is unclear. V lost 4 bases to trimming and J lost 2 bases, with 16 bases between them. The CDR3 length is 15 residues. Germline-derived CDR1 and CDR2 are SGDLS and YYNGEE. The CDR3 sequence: CASSPLAESTYEQYF. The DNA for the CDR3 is TGTGCCAGCAGCCCCCTCGCGGAGTCAACCTACGAGCAGTACTTC.

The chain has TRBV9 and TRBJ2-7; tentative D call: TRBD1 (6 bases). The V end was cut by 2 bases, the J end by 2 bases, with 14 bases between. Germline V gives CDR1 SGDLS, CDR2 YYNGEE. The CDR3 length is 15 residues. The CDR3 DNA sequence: TGTGCCAGCAGCGTTTCAGGGGCGCTAACCTACGAGCAGTACTTC. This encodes CASSVSGALTYEQYF.

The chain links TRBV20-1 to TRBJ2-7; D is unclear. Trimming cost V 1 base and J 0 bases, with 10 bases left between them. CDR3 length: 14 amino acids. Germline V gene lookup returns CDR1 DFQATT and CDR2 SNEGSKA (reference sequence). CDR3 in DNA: TGCAGTGCTAGAGGGGCCTTCTTCTCCTACGAGCAGTACTTC. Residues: CSARGAFFSYEQYF.

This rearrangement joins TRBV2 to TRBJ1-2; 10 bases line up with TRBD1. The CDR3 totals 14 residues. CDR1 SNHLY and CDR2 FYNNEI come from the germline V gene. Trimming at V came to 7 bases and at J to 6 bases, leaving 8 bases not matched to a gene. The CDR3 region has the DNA TGTGCCAGCAATGAGGTCGGGACAGGGGATGGCTACACCTTC. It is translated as CASNEVGTGDGYTF.

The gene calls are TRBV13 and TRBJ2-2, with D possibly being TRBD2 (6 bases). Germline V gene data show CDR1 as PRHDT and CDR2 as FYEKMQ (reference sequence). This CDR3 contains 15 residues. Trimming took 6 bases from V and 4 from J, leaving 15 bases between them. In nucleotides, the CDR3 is TGTGCCAGCAGTCCAGCCGGGGAGGTCACCGGGGAGCTGTTTTTT. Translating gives CASSPAGEVTGELFF.

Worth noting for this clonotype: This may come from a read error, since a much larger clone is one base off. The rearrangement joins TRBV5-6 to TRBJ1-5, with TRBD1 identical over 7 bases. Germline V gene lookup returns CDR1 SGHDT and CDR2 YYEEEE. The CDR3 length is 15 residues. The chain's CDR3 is CASSRFDRDNQPRHF. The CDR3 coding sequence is TGTGCCAGCAGCCGATTTGACAGGGACAATCAGCCCCGGCATTTT.

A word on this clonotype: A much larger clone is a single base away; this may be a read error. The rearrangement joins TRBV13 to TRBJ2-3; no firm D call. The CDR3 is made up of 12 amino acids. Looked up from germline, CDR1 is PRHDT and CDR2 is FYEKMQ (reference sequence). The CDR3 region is CAGSLMGDTQYF. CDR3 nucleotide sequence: TGTGCCGGCAGCTTAATGGGGGATACGCAGTATTTT.

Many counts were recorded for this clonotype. As DNA, the CDR3 is TGCGCCAGCAGCTCATACGGGCGGCAGTTCTTC. This gives the protein CASSSYGRQFF. The rearrangement uses TRBV4-1 and TRBJ2-1; D unresolved. Between the trimmed V and J ends, which lost 5 bases and 12 bases, there was a span of 11 bases. The CDR3 extends over 11 amino acids. CDR1 and CDR2 from the germline V gene are MGHRA and YSYEKL.

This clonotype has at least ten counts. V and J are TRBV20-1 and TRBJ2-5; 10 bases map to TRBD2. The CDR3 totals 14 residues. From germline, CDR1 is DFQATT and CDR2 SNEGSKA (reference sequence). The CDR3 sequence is CSSGLAGAPETQYF. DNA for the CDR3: TGCAGCTCGGGGCTAGCGGGGGCCCCGGAGACCCAGTACTTC.

CDR3 nucleotide sequence: TGTGCCACCACTCTCGGACTGGGCGGATTGACGCAGTATTTT. Its translation: CATTLGLGGLTQYF. The V call is TRBV7-9, the J call TRBJ2-3, with a tentative D call TRBD2 (5 bases). The CDR3 extends over 14 amino acids. Trimming took off 10 bases at V and 9 bases at J, with 23 bases between the two ends. Germline-derived CDR1 and CDR2 are SEHNR and FQNEAQ (reference sequence).

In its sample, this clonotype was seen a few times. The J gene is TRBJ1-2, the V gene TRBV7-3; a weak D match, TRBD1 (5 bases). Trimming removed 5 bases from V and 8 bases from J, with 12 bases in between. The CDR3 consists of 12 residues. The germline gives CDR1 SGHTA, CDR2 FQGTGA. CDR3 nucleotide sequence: TGTGCCAGCAGCGGAGGGGAGGAGGGCTACACCTTC. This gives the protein CASSGGEEGYTF.

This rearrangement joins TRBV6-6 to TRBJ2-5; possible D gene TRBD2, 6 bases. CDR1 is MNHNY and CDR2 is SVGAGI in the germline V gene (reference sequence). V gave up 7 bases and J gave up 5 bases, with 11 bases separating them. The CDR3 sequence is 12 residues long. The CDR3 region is CASTTAGETQYF. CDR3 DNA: TGTGCCAGCACCACGGCGGGGGAGACCCAGTACTTC.

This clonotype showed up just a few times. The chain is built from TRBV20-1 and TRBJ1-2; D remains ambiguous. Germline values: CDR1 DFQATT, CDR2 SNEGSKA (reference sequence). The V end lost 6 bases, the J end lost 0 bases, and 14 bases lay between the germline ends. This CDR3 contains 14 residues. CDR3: CSAPQTTSNYGYTF. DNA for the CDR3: TGCAGTGCGCCCCAGACAACATCTAACTATGGCTACACCTTC.

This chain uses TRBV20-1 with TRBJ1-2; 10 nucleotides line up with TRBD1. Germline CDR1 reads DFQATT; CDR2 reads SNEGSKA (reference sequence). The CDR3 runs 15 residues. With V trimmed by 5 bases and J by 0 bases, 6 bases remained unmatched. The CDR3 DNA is TGCAGTGCTTACGGGACAGGGGATCCTAACTATGGCTACACCTTC. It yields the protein CSAYGTGDPNYGYTF.

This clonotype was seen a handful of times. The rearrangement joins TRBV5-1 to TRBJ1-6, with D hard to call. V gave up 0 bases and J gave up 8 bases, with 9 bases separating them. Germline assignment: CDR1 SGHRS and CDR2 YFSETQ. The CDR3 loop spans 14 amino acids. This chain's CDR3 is CASSLGRSDSPLHF. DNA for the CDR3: TGCGCCAGCAGCTTGGGACGATCTGATTCACCCCTCCACTTT.

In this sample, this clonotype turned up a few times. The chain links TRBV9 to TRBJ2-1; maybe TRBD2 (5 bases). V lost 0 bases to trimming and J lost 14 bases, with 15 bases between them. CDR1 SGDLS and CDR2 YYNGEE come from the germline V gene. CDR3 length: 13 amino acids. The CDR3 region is CASSVDPVTGEFF. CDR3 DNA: TGTGCCAGCAGCGTAGACCCAGTCACCGGGGAGTTCTTC.

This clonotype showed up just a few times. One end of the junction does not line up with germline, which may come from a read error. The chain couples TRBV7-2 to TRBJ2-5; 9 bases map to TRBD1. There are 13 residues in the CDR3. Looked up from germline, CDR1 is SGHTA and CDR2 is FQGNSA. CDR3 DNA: TGTGCCAGCGGGGGACAGGGACGCGAGACCCTGTACTTC. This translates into CASGGQGRETLYF.

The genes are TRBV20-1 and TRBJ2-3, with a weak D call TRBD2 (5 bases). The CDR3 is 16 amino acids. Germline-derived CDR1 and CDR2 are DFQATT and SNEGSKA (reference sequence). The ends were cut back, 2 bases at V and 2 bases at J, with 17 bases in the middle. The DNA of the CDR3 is TGCAGTGCTAGACTTGAGGGAGCCGGGGACACAGATACGCAGTATTTT. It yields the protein CSARLEGAGDTDTQYF.

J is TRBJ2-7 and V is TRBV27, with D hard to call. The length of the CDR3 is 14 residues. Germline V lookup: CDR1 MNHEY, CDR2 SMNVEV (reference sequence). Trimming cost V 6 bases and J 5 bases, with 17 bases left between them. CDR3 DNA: TGTGCCAGCAGAGTGGGTCCAGGCCCCCACGAGCAGTACTTC. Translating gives CASRVGPGPHEQYF.

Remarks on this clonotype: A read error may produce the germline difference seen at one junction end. The CDR3 is CSATSGQGGTGTQYF. CDR3 nucleotide sequence: TGCAGTGCTACGTCGGGACAGGGCGGCACAGGTACGCAGTATTTT. The V call is TRBV20-1, the J call TRBJ2-3, with 9 positions matching TRBD1. Germline loops: CDR1 DFQATT, CDR2 SNEGSKA (reference sequence). The CDR3 loop spans 15 amino acids.

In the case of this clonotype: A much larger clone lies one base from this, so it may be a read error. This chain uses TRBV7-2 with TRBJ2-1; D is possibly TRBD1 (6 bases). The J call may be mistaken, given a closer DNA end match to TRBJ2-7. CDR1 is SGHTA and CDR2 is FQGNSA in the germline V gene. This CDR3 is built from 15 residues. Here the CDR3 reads CASSLEGQSYNEQYF. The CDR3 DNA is TGTGCCAGCAGCTTAGAAGGACAGTCCTACAATGAGCAGTACTTC.

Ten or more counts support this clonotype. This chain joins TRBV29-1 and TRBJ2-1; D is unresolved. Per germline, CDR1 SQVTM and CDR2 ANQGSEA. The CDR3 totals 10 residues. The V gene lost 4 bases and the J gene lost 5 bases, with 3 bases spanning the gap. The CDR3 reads CSVVDNEQFF. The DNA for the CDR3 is TGCAGCGTTGTGGACAATGAGCAGTTCTTC.